Below, 7 T cell receptor beta chains from the same sample are listed, as sequenced in a study of control samples from healthy donors and cancer patients. Here immunoSEQ multiplex PCR was the method, and the copy in TCRdb shows in-frame clones only, minus some. The table records approximately 110,000 clones, approximately 90% of them present only once. Source material: blood. These receptors all come from a woman between 50 and 59 years old in good health.

The chain employs TRBV5-6 and TRBJ2-7; D not resolved. Trimming pared 5 bases from V and 4 bases from J, leaving 10 bases between. CDR1 SGHDT and CDR2 YYEEEE come from the germline V gene. The CDR3 is made up of 12 amino acids. CDR3 nucleotide sequence: TGTGCCAGCAGTCTAGGAGTATACGAGCAGTACTTC. Its translation is CASSLGVYEQYF.

The V gene is TRBV7-9, the J gene TRBJ2-5, with TRBD1 identical over 10 bases. V was clipped by 5 bases and J by 2 bases; unmatched bases: 8. Looked up from germline, CDR1 is SEHNR and CDR2 is FQNEAQ (reference sequence). The length of the CDR3 is 16 residues. CDR3 loop: CASSPSPGQGQETQYF. DNA of the CDR3: TGTGCCAGCAGCCCATCCCCGGGACAGGGGCAAGAGACCCAGTACTTC.

The V and J genes are TRBV6-6 and TRBJ2-7; TRBD2 aligns across 10 bases. The germline V gene has CDR1 MNHNY and CDR2 SVGAGI (reference sequence). With 5 bases clipped from V and 5 bases from J, the junction kept 6 bases outside the gene matches. The CDR3 is 14 residues long. CDR3 nucleotide sequence: TGTGCCAGCAGTCCGAGCGGGAGGGCCGACGAGCAGTACGTC. Protein product: CASSPSGRADEQYV.

This sequence joins TRBV13 and TRBJ2-1, with no clear D. V lost 5 bases to trimming and J lost 8 bases, with 10 bases between them. From germline, CDR1 is PRHDT and CDR2 FYEKMQ (reference sequence). The length of the CDR3 is 12 residues. The DNA of the CDR3 is TGTGCCAGCAGCGGTCTTCGTGATGAGCAGTTCTTC. Protein sequence: CASSGLRDEQFF.

By share of the sample, this clone is medium-sized. The gene calls are TRBV4-3 and TRBJ1-5, with D possibly TRBD1 on 5 matching bases. This CDR3 spans 17 amino acids. Germline-derived CDR1 and CDR2 are LGHNA and YSLEER. The ends were cut back, 0 bases at V and 1 base at J, with 13 bases in the middle. CDR3 amino acids: CASSQDRAGGSNQPQHF. CDR3 DNA: TGCGCCAGCAGCCAAGATCGGGCTGGGGGGAGCAATCAGCCCCAGCATTTT.

The genes are TRBV28 and TRBJ2-6, with TRBD2 as a possible D gene (7 bases). Trimming stripped 6 bases from V and 0 bases from J, with 18 bases between. Germline V gene data show CDR1 as MDHEN and CDR2 as SYDVKM. CDR3 size: 18 residues. The CDR3 DNA is TGTGCCAGCAGCCCCTATGGGGGGGCCAGCTCTGGGGCCAACGTCCTGACTTTC. Translated, it gives CASSPYGGASSGANVLTF. The whole variable domain, remainder taken from reference TRBV28 and TRBJ2-6, is DVKVTQSSRYLVKRTGEKVFLECVQDMDHENMFWYRQDPGLGLRLIYFSYDVKMKEKGDIPEGYSVSREKKERFSLILESASTNQTSMYLCASSPYGGASSGANVLTFGAGSRLTVL.

This chain links TRBV13 with TRBJ2-2; 9 nucleotides align to TRBD2. Trimming took 5 bases from V and 5 from J; bases not matched to a gene: 12. The CDR3 runs 17 residues. Germline-derived CDR1 and CDR2 are PRHDT and FYEKMQ (reference sequence). In DNA, the CDR3 is TGTGCCAGCAGCCCCGTTGGCCAGCGGGGGGCAACCGGGGAGCTGTTTTTT. Amino acid sequence: CASSPVGQRGATGELFF.